Below are 30 T cell receptor beta chains sequenced from a single sample in a study of T cells expressing NK-cell markers. Each CDR3 protein gets one entry in TCRdb, which reprocessed the 5' RACE reads and gives no DNA. Seen in this sample are 250,000 or so distinct CDR3 sequences; the ten most common clones hold 3.5% to 5%. Sequencing input: blood T cells: a sorted CD56 or NKG2C T cell subset, CD4+ or CD8+ T cells, or bulk PBMC T cells (not recorded which). The receptors stem from a woman aged 18 to 75 in good health.

The J gene is TRBJ2-2, the V gene TRBV20-1; TCRdb indicates TRBD1, and absent DNA this call remains unverified. Germline CDR1 DFQATT, CDR2 SNEGSKA (reference sequence). This CDR3 is 16 amino acids long. CDR3 sequence reads: CSAPEWGGGKTGELFF.

The rearrangement uses TRBV11-2 and TRBJ2-1; the TCRdb call, TRBD1, lacks DNA for checking. The CDR3 extends over 15 amino acids. Germline-derived CDR1 and CDR2 are SGHAT and FQNNGV. The CDR3 loop is CASSLEGGDYNEQFF.

The J gene is TRBJ1-5, the V gene TRBV19. CDR3 size: 13 residues. Looked up from germline, CDR1 is LNHDA and CDR2 is SQIVND (reference sequence). CDR3: CASKAGHNQPQHF.

CDR3 region: CASSSRGRQGSSYEQYF. The chain employs TRBV27 and TRBJ2-7; checking the TCRdb D call of TRBD1 is not possible without DNA. Germline values: CDR1 MNHEY, CDR2 SMNVEV (reference sequence). The CDR3 extends over 17 amino acids.

J is TRBJ1-6 and V is TRBV20-1; TCRdb indicates TRBD1, and absent DNA this call remains unverified. Germline CDR1 reads DFQATT; CDR2 reads SNEGSKA (reference sequence). This CDR3 has 15 amino acids. CDR3 region: CSASSPGQNNSPLHF.

The chain joins TRBV12-3 or TRBV12-4 to TRBJ2-6; the D gene TCRdb calls, TRBD2, cannot be checked with no DNA. The CDR3 covers 19 residues. The CDR3: CASSLRGLRPSSGANVLTF.

The chain carries TRBV19 and TRBJ2-5; the D call from TCRdb, TRBD2, cannot be confirmed without DNA. This CDR3 comprises 14 residues. Germline-derived CDR1 and CDR2 are LNHDA and SQIVND (reference sequence). The CDR3 protein is CASSSLAGFETQYF.

This sequence joins TRBV7-2 and TRBJ2-5; TCRdb indicates TRBD2, and absent DNA this call remains unverified. The CDR3 extends over 16 amino acids. Germline V gene data show CDR1 as SGHTA and CDR2 as FQGNSA. CDR3 amino acids: CASSLNAQTIFETQYF.

The V and J genes are TRBV4-3 and TRBJ2-1; TCRdb proposes TRBD2, but this gene call is untestable without DNA. CDR1 LGHNA and CDR2 YSLEER come from the germline V gene. CDR3 size: 15 residues. The CDR3 here is CASSQSARGWGEQFF.

V gene TRBV7-9 combines with J gene TRBJ2-1; checking the TCRdb D call of TRBD2 is not possible without DNA. This CDR3 has 15 amino acids. CDR1 and CDR2 (germline): SEHNR, FQNEAQ (reference sequence). CDR3: CASSLGLAVGNEQFF.

The J gene is TRBJ2-1, the V gene TRBV29-1. This CDR3 has 14 amino acids. CDR1 is SQVTM, CDR2 ANQGSEA, per germline. The CDR3 loop reads CSVPDAYSQDEQFF.

This chain uses TRBV20-1 with TRBJ1-2; TCRdb selects TRBD1, and the lack of DNA leaves this call unchecked. Germline V lookup: CDR1 DFQATT, CDR2 SNEGSKA (reference sequence). This CDR3 contains 13 residues. The CDR3 is CSARGGPIYGYTF.

This chain links TRBV20-1 with TRBJ2-1; there is no DNA to check the TCRdb D call of TRBD2. Germline V gives CDR1 DFQATT, CDR2 SNEGSKA (reference sequence). This CDR3 is 16 amino acids long. The CDR3 region is CSARRPSGPRGNEQFF.

The chain combines TRBV15 with TRBJ2-1; TCRdb returns TRBD2, unconfirmable since there is no DNA. This CDR3 comprises 15 residues. Germline lookup yields CDR1 LNHNV and CDR2 YYDKDF (reference sequence). CDR3 region: CATRFGGRALNEQFF.

The rearrangement uses TRBV28 and TRBJ1-2. The germline gives CDR1 MDHEN, CDR2 SYDVKM. CDR3 length: 15 amino acids. CDR3 loop: CASSLSGGVLYGYTF.

The chain recombines TRBV4-1 with TRBJ1-5; no DNA is available, so the TRBD1 call from TCRdb remains unchecked. Germline assignment: CDR1 MGHRA and CDR2 YSYEKL. The CDR3 has 18 amino acids. CDR3 in amino acids: CASSQGRGQAPSNQPQHF.

The chain combines TRBV27 with TRBJ1-1; the D gene TCRdb calls, TRBD1, cannot be checked with no DNA. The CDR3 loop spans 16 amino acids. Germline loops: CDR1 MNHEY, CDR2 SMNVEV (reference sequence). The CDR3 here is CASSPYVPGVRTEAFF.

The chain uses TRBV5-1 and TRBJ2-7. Germline CDR1 is SGHRS and CDR2 is YFSETQ. CDR3 length: 14 residues. The CDR3 is CASKFSSLTYEQYF.

The rearrangement joins TRBV20-1 to TRBJ1-3; the D call from TCRdb, TRBD1, cannot be confirmed without DNA. CDR3 length: 14 amino acids. Germline CDR1 and CDR2: DFQATT and SNEGSKA (reference sequence). CDR3 sequence: CSATGQGYRNTIYF.

The gene calls are TRBV4-1 and TRBJ1-4. CDR1 is MGHRA, CDR2 YSYEKL, per germline. CDR3 length equals 15 residues. The CDR3: CASSRVGVTNEKLFF.

The rearrangement joins TRBV18 to TRBJ1-2; TCRdb indicates TRBD1, and absent DNA this call remains unverified. This CDR3 is 13 amino acids long. The germline V gene has CDR1 KGHSH and CDR2 LQKENI. This CDR3 is CASSVTREYGYTF.

This chain uses TRBV28 with TRBJ2-1. Germline CDR1 is MDHEN and CDR2 is SYDVKM. This CDR3 spans 13 amino acids. The CDR3: CASSPGVLNEQFF.

V and J are TRBV27 and TRBJ2-3; as DNA is missing, the TRBD2 call by TCRdb cannot be tested. CDR3 length: 13 amino acids. Germline CDR1 and CDR2: MNHEY and SMNVEV (reference sequence). CDR3 sequence reads: CASRGRATDTQYF.

The V call is TRBV29-1, the J call TRBJ2-7; with no DNA, the TCRdb D assignment of TRBD1 cannot be verified. This CDR3 spans 12 amino acids. Germline V gene data show CDR1 as SQVTM and CDR2 as ANQGSEA. CDR3 sequence reads: CSVRGPSYEQYF.

The CDR3 is CSATVRVFGTDTQYF. The chain has TRBV20-1 and TRBJ2-3. The CDR3 length is 15 residues. From germline, CDR1 is DFQATT and CDR2 SNEGSKA (reference sequence).

V and J are TRBV15 and TRBJ2-3. The CDR3 runs 16 residues. Per the germline V gene, CDR1 is LNHNV and CDR2 is YYDKDF (reference sequence). CDR3 amino acids: CATSREATFSTDTQYF.

The rearrangement links TRBV7-2 to TRBJ1-5; TCRdb's assignment of TRBD1 cannot be checked, as there is no DNA. Germline V gene lookup returns CDR1 SGHTA and CDR2 FQGNSA. The CDR3 runs to 15 residues. The CDR3 reads CASSVTGVGNQPQHF.

The V and J genes are TRBV29-1 and TRBJ2-3; TCRdb designates TRBD2, a call that cannot be tested without DNA. The CDR3 loop spans 13 amino acids. Looked up from germline, CDR1 is SQVTM and CDR2 is ANQGSEA. The CDR3 protein is CSVAVAGGDTQYF.

The CDR3 region is CASQALSFADTEAFF. The genes are TRBV6-1 and TRBJ1-1; no DNA is available, so the TRBD1 call from TCRdb remains unchecked. The CDR3 covers 15 residues. Germline V gives CDR1 MNHNS, CDR2 SASEGT.

J is TRBJ2-3 and V is TRBV5-1; the D gene TCRdb calls, TRBD2, cannot be checked with no DNA. The CDR3 totals 15 residues. CDR1 is SGHRS, CDR2 YFSETQ, per germline. The chain's CDR3 is CASSLFLAGGDTQYF. Based on the CDR3 plus reference TRBV5-1 and TRBJ2-3, the full variable domain is KAGVTQTPRYLIKTRGQQVTLSCSPISGHRSVSWYQQTPGQGLQFLFEYFSETQRNKGNFPGRFSGRQFSNSRSEMNVSTLELGDSALYLCASSLFLAGGDTQYFGPGTRLTVL.